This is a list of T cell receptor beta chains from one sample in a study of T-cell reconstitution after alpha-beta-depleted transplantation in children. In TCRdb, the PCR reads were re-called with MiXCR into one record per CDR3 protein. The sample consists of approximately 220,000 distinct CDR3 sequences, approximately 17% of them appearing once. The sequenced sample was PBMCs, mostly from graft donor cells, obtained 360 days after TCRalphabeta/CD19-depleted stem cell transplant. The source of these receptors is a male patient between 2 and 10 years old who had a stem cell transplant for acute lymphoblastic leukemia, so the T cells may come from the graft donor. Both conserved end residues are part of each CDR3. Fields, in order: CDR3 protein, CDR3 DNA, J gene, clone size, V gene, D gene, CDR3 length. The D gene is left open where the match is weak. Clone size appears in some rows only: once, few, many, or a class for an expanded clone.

CDR3 protein: CASSLQSNQPQHF; CDR3 DNA: TGTGCCAGCAGTCTACAGAGCAATCAGCCCCAGCATTTT; J gene: TRBJ1-5; clone size: NA; V gene: TRBV2; D gene: NA; CDR3 length: 13
CDR3 protein: CASSSGAGYTDTQYF; CDR3 DNA: TGTGCCAGCAGTTCCGGCGCGGGGTACACAGATACGCAGTATTTT; J gene: TRBJ2-3; clone size: NA; V gene: TRBV28; D gene: NA; CDR3 length: 15
CDR3 protein: CASSPLPRVTPYNEQFF; CDR3 DNA: TGTGCCAGCAGCCCACTCCCCCGGGTAACCCCCTACAATGAGCAGTTCTTC; J gene: TRBJ2-1; clone size: NA; V gene: TRBV7-3; D gene: NA; CDR3 length: 17
CDR3 protein: CSVAGQLVKGYTF; CDR3 DNA: TGCAGCGTTGCGGGACAGTTAGTGAAGGGCTACACCTTC; J gene: TRBJ1-2; clone size: NA; V gene: TRBV29-1; D gene: TRBD1; CDR3 length: 13
CDR3 protein: CASSFTKEGLGYNEQFF; CDR3 DNA: TGTGCCAGCAGTTTCACCAAGGAAGGTCTCGGGTACAATGAGCAGTTCTTC; J gene: TRBJ2-1; clone size: NA; V gene: TRBV6-2/TRBV6-3; D gene: NA; CDR3 length: 17
CDR3 protein: CASSPRTGFGRLDEQYF; CDR3 DNA: TGTGCCAGCAGTCCAAGGACAGGGTTCGGTCGGCTGGACGAGCAGTACTTC; J gene: TRBJ2-7; clone size: few; V gene: TRBV27; D gene: TRBD1; CDR3 length: 17
CDR3 protein: CASSLGLTGDEQYF; CDR3 DNA: TGCGCCAGCAGCTTGGGCCTGACAGGGGACGAGCAGTACTTC; J gene: TRBJ2-7; clone size: few; V gene: TRBV5-1; D gene: TRBD1; CDR3 length: 14
CDR3 protein: CASSRESRSPSEQYF; CDR3 DNA: TGTGCCAGCAGCCGTGAGAGTCGATCTCCATCCGAGCAGTACTTC; J gene: TRBJ2-7; clone size: few; V gene: TRBV7-2; D gene: NA; CDR3 length: 15
CDR3 protein: CASSLVPHFSGRISNEQFF; CDR3 DNA: TGTGCCAGCAGCTTAGTTCCTCATTTCAGCGGGAGGATAAGCAATGAGCAGTTCTTC; J gene: TRBJ2-1; clone size: NA; V gene: TRBV11-2; D gene: TRBD2; CDR3 length: 19
CDR3 protein: CASSLGTRTTGELFF; CDR3 DNA: TGTGCCAGCAGTTTGGGTACACGGACCACCGGGGAGCTGTTTTTT; J gene: TRBJ2-2; clone size: few; V gene: TRBV12-3/TRBV12-4; D gene: NA; CDR3 length: 15
CDR3 protein: CAIRELYEQYF; CDR3 DNA: TGTGCCATCAGGGAACTCTACGAGCAGTACTTC; J gene: TRBJ2-7; clone size: once; V gene: TRBV10-3; D gene: NA; CDR3 length: 11
CDR3 protein: CASSRQYSTDTQYF; CDR3 DNA: TGTGCCAGTAGTAGACAGTACAGCACAGATACGCAGTATTTT; J gene: TRBJ2-3; clone size: few; V gene: TRBV19; D gene: NA; CDR3 length: 14
CDR3 protein: CASFSGLARDTQYF; CDR3 DNA: TGTGCCAGCTTCTCCGGACTAGCAAGGGATACGCAGTATTTT; J gene: TRBJ2-3; clone size: NA; V gene: TRBV18; D gene: TRBD2; CDR3 length: 14
CDR3 protein: CASSPPWPSSYEQYF; CDR3 DNA: TGTGCCAGCAGCCCCCCGTGGCCGAGCTCCTACGAGCAGTACTTC; J gene: TRBJ2-7; clone size: NA; V gene: TRBV5-6; D gene: NA; CDR3 length: 15
CDR3 protein: CASSQLQRRSSGNTIYF; CDR3 DNA: TGTGCCAGCAGCCAACTACAGAGGCGAAGCTCTGGAAACACCATATATTTT; J gene: TRBJ1-3; clone size: NA; V gene: TRBV3-1; D gene: NA; CDR3 length: 17
CDR3 protein: CASSPSGGGELFF; CDR3 DNA: TGCGCCAGCAGCCCCAGCGGGGGTGGGGAGCTGTTTTTT; J gene: TRBJ2-2; clone size: NA; V gene: TRBV4-1; D gene: TRBD2; CDR3 length: 13
CDR3 protein: CASKTGLNQPQHF; CDR3 DNA: TGTGCCAGCAAGACAGGGCTTAATCAGCCCCAGCATTTT; J gene: TRBJ1-5; clone size: NA; V gene: TRBV6-1; D gene: TRBD1; CDR3 length: 13
CDR3 protein: CASSYSATGGAIRALHF; CDR3 DNA: TGTGCCAGCAGTTACTCGGCTACAGGGGGAGCAATTAGGGCCCTCCACTTT; J gene: TRBJ1-6; clone size: NA; V gene: TRBV6-5; D gene: TRBD1; CDR3 length: 17
CDR3 protein: CAISGQGPNEQYF; CDR3 DNA: TGTGCCATCAGTGGACAGGGACCTAACGAGCAGTACTTC; J gene: TRBJ2-7; clone size: few; V gene: TRBV10-3; D gene: TRBD1; CDR3 length: 13
CDR3 protein: CASSLNRVLEQYF; CDR3 DNA: TGTGCCAGCAGTTTAAACAGGGTACTCGAGCAGTACTTC; J gene: TRBJ2-7; clone size: NA; V gene: TRBV12-3/TRBV12-4; D gene: NA; CDR3 length: 13
CDR3 protein: CASSQTGTPYYGYTF; CDR3 DNA: TGTGCCAGCAGCCAAACCGGGACACCATACTATGGCTACACCTTC; J gene: TRBJ1-2; clone size: NA; V gene: TRBV14; D gene: NA; CDR3 length: 15
CDR3 protein: CASSPVLDFTDTQYF; CDR3 DNA: TGCGCCAGCAGCCCAGTACTCGATTTCACAGATACGCAGTATTTT; J gene: TRBJ2-3; clone size: many; V gene: TRBV5-1; D gene: NA; CDR3 length: 15
CDR3 protein: CASSRYSSGSYPSEQFF; CDR3 DNA: TGTGCCAGCAGCCGCTACTCTAGCGGGAGTTACCCGAGTGAGCAGTTCTTC; J gene: TRBJ2-1; clone size: few; V gene: TRBV7-7; D gene: TRBD2; CDR3 length: 17
CDR3 protein: CASSVKGAMETQYF; CDR3 DNA: TGTGCCAGCAGTGTTAAGGGGGCGATGGAGACCCAGTACTTC; J gene: TRBJ2-5; clone size: many; V gene: TRBV12-3/TRBV12-4; D gene: TRBD1; CDR3 length: 14
CDR3 protein: CSLIFGGTDTQYF; CDR3 DNA: TGCAGCTTAATATTCGGGGGCACAGATACGCAGTATTTT; J gene: TRBJ2-3; clone size: few; V gene: TRBV29-1; D gene: NA; CDR3 length: 13
CDR3 protein: CATEAEEETQYF; CDR3 DNA: TGTGCCACAGAAGCGGAAGAAGAGACCCAGTACTTC; J gene: TRBJ2-5; clone size: many; V gene: TRBV2; D gene: NA; CDR3 length: 12
CDR3 protein: CASSSRTSGRTSTDTQYF; CDR3 DNA: TGTGCCAGCAGCTCACGGACTAGCGGGAGAACTAGCACAGATACGCAGTATTTT; J gene: TRBJ2-3; clone size: NA; V gene: TRBV11-2; D gene: TRBD2; CDR3 length: 18
CDR3 protein: CASSQQGRTEAFF; CDR3 DNA: TGTGCCAGCAGCCAACAGGGGAGGACTGAAGCTTTCTTT; J gene: TRBJ1-1; clone size: NA; V gene: TRBV6-2/TRBV6-3; D gene: TRBD1; CDR3 length: 13
CDR3 protein: CASSLGAGANTGELFF; CDR3 DNA: TGTGCCAGCAGCTTGGGGGCGGGAGCGAACACCGGGGAGCTGTTTTTT; J gene: TRBJ2-2; clone size: NA; V gene: TRBV5-4; D gene: TRBD2; CDR3 length: 16
CDR3 protein: CASSLAGTRSFF; CDR3 DNA: TGTGCCAGCAGCTTAGCCGGGACACGGTCGTTCTTC; J gene: TRBJ2-1; clone size: NA; V gene: TRBV13; D gene: NA; CDR3 length: 12
CDR3 protein: CASSLQISTDTQYF; CDR3 DNA: TGCGCCAGCAGCTTGCAGATTAGCACAGATACGCAGTATTTT; J gene: TRBJ2-3; clone size: NA; V gene: TRBV5-1; D gene: NA; CDR3 length: 14
CDR3 protein: CASRVGDLGTEAFF; CDR3 DNA: TGTGCCAGCAGGGTGGGGGACCTTGGGACTGAAGCTTTCTTT; J gene: TRBJ1-1; clone size: many; V gene: TRBV12-3/TRBV12-4; D gene: NA; CDR3 length: 14
CDR3 protein: CASSSTAGREKLFF; CDR3 DNA: TGCGCCAGCAGTTCAACGGCAGGTCGGGAAAAACTGTTTTTT; J gene: TRBJ1-4; clone size: NA; V gene: TRBV4-3; D gene: NA; CDR3 length: 14
CDR3 protein: CASRGQISNQPQHF; CDR3 DNA: TGTGCCAGCAGGGGACAGATTAGCAATCAGCCCCAGCATTTT; J gene: TRBJ1-5; clone size: NA; V gene: TRBV12-3/TRBV12-4; D gene: TRBD1; CDR3 length: 14
CDR3 protein: CSARFGRVDSPLHF; CDR3 DNA: TGCAGTGCTAGATTTGGGAGGGTGGATTCACCCCTCCACTTT; J gene: TRBJ1-6; clone size: NA; V gene: TRBV20-1; D gene: NA; CDR3 length: 14
CDR3 protein: CASSYSRDPYNEQFF; CDR3 DNA: TGTGCCAGCAGTTATTCGCGGGATCCCTACAATGAGCAGTTCTTC; J gene: TRBJ2-1; clone size: NA; V gene: TRBV6-2/TRBV6-3; D gene: NA; CDR3 length: 15
CDR3 protein: CASSYWGSPNTGELFF; CDR3 DNA: TGTGCCAGCAGTTACTGGGGGAGTCCTAACACCGGGGAGCTGTTTTTT; J gene: TRBJ2-2; clone size: few; V gene: TRBV6-2/TRBV6-3; D gene: NA; CDR3 length: 16
CDR3 protein: CASSLAQLQGFVTEAFF; CDR3 DNA: TGTGCCAGCAGCTTAGCCCAATTACAGGGGTTCGTTACTGAAGCTTTCTTT; J gene: TRBJ1-1; clone size: NA; V gene: TRBV7-9; D gene: TRBD1; CDR3 length: 17
CDR3 protein: CASSQGGPGGDTQYF; CDR3 DNA: TGCGCCAGCAGCCAGGGGGGGCCCGGGGGAGATACGCAGTATTTT; J gene: TRBJ2-3; clone size: NA; V gene: TRBV4-3; D gene: NA; CDR3 length: 15
CDR3 protein: CASSLADRDEAFF; CDR3 DNA: TGCGCCAGCAGCTTGGCCGACAGAGATGAAGCTTTCTTT; J gene: TRBJ1-1; clone size: NA; V gene: TRBV5-1; D gene: NA; CDR3 length: 13
CDR3 protein: CASSRPGTGYSPLHF; CDR3 DNA: TGTGCCAGCAGCCGCCCCGGGACGGGGTATTCACCCCTCCACTTT; J gene: TRBJ1-6; clone size: few; V gene: TRBV14; D gene: NA; CDR3 length: 15
CDR3 protein: CASSRGASGGFEQFF; CDR3 DNA: TGCGCCAGCAGCCGTGGGGCTAGCGGGGGGTTTGAGCAGTTCTTC; J gene: TRBJ2-1; clone size: few; V gene: TRBV4-1; D gene: TRBD2; CDR3 length: 15
CDR3 protein: CSVRRWEGPYNEQYF; CDR3 DNA: TGCAGCGTTCGCCGATGGGAAGGGCCCTATAACGAGCAGTACTTC; J gene: TRBJ2-7; clone size: few; V gene: TRBV29-1; D gene: NA; CDR3 length: 15
CDR3 protein: CSAIPGQGMNTEAFF; CDR3 DNA: TGCAGTGCTATCCCGGGACAGGGGATGAACACTGAAGCTTTCTTT; J gene: TRBJ1-1; clone size: NA; V gene: TRBV20-1; D gene: TRBD1; CDR3 length: 15
CDR3 protein: CSVGETGTLYGYTF; CDR3 DNA: TGCAGCGTCGGGGAAACCGGGACTCTATATGGCTACACCTTC; J gene: TRBJ1-2; clone size: NA; V gene: TRBV29-1; D gene: NA; CDR3 length: 14
CDR3 protein: CASSPNWRGGTDTQYF; CDR3 DNA: TGTGCCAGCAGCCCCAATTGGCGGGGGGGCACAGATACGCAGTATTTT; J gene: TRBJ2-3; clone size: NA; V gene: TRBV7-2; D gene: TRBD2; CDR3 length: 16
CDR3 protein: CASSSQSTQYF; CDR3 DNA: TGCGCCAGCAGCTCCCAGTCTACCCAGTACTTC; J gene: TRBJ2-5; clone size: NA; V gene: TRBV5-1; D gene: NA; CDR3 length: 11
CDR3 protein: CASTRTGSETQYF; CDR3 DNA: TGTGCCAGCACCCGGACAGGATCAGAGACCCAGTACTTC; J gene: TRBJ2-5; clone size: many; V gene: TRBV9; D gene: TRBD1; CDR3 length: 13
CDR3 protein: CASRWGERSGANVLTF; CDR3 DNA: TGTGCCTCCCGATGGGGCGAGAGGTCTGGGGCCAACGTCCTGACTTTC; J gene: TRBJ2-6; clone size: few; V gene: TRBV10-3; D gene: NA; CDR3 length: 16
CDR3 protein: CASSKELGQTNEQFF; CDR3 DNA: TGTGCCAGCAGCAAAGAATTGGGCCAAACCAATGAGCAGTTCTTC; J gene: TRBJ2-1; clone size: many; V gene: TRBV11-2; D gene: NA; CDR3 length: 15
CDR3 protein: CASKQQGAYEQYF; CDR3 DNA: TGTGCCAGCAAACAACAGGGGGCCTACGAGCAGTACTTC; J gene: TRBJ2-7; clone size: few; V gene: TRBV12-3/TRBV12-4; D gene: TRBD1; CDR3 length: 13
CDR3 protein: CASTPEYRISGANVLTF; CDR3 DNA: TGCGCCAGCACCCCTGAGTATCGGATCTCTGGGGCCAACGTCCTGACTTTC; J gene: TRBJ2-6; clone size: NA; V gene: TRBV4-3; D gene: NA; CDR3 length: 17
CDR3 protein: CATGNNEQFF; CDR3 DNA: TGTGCCACCGGGAACAATGAGCAGTTCTTC; J gene: TRBJ2-1; clone size: few; V gene: TRBV24-1; D gene: NA; CDR3 length: 10
CDR3 protein: CAISKRENTGELFF; CDR3 DNA: TGTGCCATCTCTAAAAGGGAGAACACCGGGGAGCTGTTTTTT; J gene: TRBJ2-2; clone size: few; V gene: TRBV2; D gene: NA; CDR3 length: 14
CDR3 protein: CASSQGAGFGDTQYF; CDR3 DNA: TGCGCCAGCAGCCAAGGAGCGGGGTTCGGAGATACGCAGTATTTT; J gene: TRBJ2-3; clone size: few; V gene: TRBV4-3; D gene: TRBD2; CDR3 length: 15
CDR3 protein: CASSLGFFGTANQPQHF; CDR3 DNA: TGTGCCAGCAGCTTAGGATTTTTCGGGACAGCAAATCAGCCCCAGCATTTT; J gene: TRBJ1-5; clone size: NA; V gene: TRBV7-2; D gene: TRBD1; CDR3 length: 17
CDR3 protein: CASGFPGQGREQYF; CDR3 DNA: TGTGCCAGCGGCTTTCCGGGACAGGGAAGGGAGCAGTACTTC; J gene: TRBJ2-7; clone size: many; V gene: TRBV28; D gene: TRBD1; CDR3 length: 14
CDR3 protein: CASSYFPGLSDTQYF; CDR3 DNA: TGTGCCAGCAGTTACTTCCCCGGACTGTCAGATACGCAGTATTTT; J gene: TRBJ2-3; clone size: NA; V gene: TRBV6-5; D gene: NA; CDR3 length: 15